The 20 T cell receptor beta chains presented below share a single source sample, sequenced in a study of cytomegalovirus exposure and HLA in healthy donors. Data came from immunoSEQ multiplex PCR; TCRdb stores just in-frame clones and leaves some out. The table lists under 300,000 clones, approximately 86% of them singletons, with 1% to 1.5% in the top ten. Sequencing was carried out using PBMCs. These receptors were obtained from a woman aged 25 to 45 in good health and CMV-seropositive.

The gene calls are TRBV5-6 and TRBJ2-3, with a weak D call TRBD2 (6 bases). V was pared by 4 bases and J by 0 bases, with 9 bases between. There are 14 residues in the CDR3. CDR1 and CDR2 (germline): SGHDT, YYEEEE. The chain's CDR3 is CASSQDYSTDTQYF. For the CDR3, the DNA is TGTGCCAGCAGCCAGGACTATAGCACAGATACGCAGTATTTT. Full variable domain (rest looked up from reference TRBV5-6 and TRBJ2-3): DAGVTQSPTHLIKTRGQQVTLRCSPKSGHDTVSWYQQALGQGPQFIFQYYEEEERQRGNFPDRFSGHQFPNYSSELNVNALLLGDSALYLCASSQDYSTDTQYFGPGTRLTVL.

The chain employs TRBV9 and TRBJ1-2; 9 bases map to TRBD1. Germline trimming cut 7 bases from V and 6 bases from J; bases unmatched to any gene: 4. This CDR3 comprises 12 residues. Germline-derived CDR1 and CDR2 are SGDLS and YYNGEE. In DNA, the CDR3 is TGTGCCAGCTACACAGGGGGCCATGGCTACACCTTC. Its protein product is CASYTGGHGYTF.

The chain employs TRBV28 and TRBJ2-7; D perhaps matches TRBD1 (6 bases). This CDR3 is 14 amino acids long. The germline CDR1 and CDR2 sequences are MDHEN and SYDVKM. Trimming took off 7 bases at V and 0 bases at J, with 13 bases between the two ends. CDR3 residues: CASTKGGSSYEQYF. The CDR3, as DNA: TGTGCCAGCACCAAAGGGGGTAGCTCCTACGAGCAGTACTTC.

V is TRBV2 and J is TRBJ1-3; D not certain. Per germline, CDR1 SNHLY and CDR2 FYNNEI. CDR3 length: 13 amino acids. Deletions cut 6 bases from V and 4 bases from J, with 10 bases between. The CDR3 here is CASSGENGNTIYF. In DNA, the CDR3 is TGTGCCAGCAGCGGGGAGAACGGAAACACCATATATTTT.

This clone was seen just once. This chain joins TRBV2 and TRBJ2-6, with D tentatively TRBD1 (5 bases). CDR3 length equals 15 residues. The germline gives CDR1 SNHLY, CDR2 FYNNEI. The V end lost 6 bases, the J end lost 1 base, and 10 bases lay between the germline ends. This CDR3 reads CASRLPGSGANVLTF. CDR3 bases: TGTGCCAGCAGGCTTCCAGGGTCTGGGGCCAACGTCCTGACTTTC.

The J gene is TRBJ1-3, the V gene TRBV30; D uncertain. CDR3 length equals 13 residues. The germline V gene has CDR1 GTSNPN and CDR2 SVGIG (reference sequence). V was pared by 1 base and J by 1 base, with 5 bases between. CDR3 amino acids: CAWSAGSGNTIYF. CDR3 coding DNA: TGTGCCTGGAGTGCGGGTTCTGGAAACACCATATATTTT.

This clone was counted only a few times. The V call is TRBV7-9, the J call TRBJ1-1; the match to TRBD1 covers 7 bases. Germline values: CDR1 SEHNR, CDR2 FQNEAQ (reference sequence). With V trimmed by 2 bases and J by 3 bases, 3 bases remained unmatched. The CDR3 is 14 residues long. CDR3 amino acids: CASSLRQGDTEAFF. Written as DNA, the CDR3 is TGTGCCAGCAGCTTAAGACAGGGAGACACTGAAGCTTTCTTT.

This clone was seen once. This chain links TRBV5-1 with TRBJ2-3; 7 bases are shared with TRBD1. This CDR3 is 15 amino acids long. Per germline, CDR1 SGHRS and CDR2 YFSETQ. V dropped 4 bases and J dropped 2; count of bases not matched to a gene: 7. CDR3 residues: CASSMTGFNTDTQYF. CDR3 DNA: TGCGCCAGCAGCATGACAGGGTTCAACACAGATACGCAGTATTTT.

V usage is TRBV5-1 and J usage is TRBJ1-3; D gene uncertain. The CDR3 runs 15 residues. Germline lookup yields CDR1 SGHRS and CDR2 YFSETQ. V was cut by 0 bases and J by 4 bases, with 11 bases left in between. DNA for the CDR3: TGCGCCAGCAGCTTGGACAGTTTCGAAGGAAACACCATATATTTT. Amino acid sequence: CASSLDSFEGNTIYF.

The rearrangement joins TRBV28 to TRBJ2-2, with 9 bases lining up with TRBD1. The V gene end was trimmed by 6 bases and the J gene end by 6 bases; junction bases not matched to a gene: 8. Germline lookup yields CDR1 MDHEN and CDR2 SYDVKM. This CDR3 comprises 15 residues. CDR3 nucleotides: TGTGCCAGCAGGTCCCGGGACAGGGTGGCCGGGGAGCTGTTTTTT. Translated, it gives CASRSRDRVAGELFF.

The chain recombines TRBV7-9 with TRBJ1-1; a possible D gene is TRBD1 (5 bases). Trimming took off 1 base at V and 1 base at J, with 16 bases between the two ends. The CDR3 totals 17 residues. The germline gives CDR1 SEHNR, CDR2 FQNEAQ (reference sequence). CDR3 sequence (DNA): TGTGCCAGCAGCTTAGGGTTACGGGGGTTATGGAACACTGAAGCTTTCTTT. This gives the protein CASSLGLRGLWNTEAFF.

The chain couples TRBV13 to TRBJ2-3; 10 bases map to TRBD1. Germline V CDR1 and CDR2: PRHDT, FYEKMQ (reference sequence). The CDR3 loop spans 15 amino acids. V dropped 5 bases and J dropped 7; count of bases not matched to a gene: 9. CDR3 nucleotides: TGTGCCAGCAGCCCCCGGGACAGGGGACTACATACGCAGTATTTT. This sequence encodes CASSPRDRGLHTQYF.

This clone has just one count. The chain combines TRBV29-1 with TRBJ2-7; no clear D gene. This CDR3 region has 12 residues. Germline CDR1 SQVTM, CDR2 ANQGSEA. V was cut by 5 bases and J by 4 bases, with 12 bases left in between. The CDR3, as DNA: TGCAGCGTTATATTGCGGAGTTACGAGCAGTACTTC. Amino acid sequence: CSVILRSYEQYF.

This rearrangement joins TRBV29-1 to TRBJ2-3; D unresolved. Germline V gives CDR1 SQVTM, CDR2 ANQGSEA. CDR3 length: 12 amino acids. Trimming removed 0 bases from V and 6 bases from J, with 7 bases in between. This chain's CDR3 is CSVEDLVDTQYF. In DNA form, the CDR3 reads TGCAGCGTTGAAGATTTAGTGGATACGCAGTATTTT.

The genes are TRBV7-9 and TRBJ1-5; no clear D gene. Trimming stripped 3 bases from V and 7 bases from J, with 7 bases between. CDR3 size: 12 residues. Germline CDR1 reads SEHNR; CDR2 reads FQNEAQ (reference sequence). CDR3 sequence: CASSLERQPQHF. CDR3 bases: TGTGCCAGCAGCTTGGAGCGGCAGCCCCAGCATTTT.

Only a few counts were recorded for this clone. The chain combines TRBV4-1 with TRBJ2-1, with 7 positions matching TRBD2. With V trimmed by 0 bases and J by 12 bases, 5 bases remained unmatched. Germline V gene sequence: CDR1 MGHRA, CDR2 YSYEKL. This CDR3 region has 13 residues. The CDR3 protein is CASSQDRLARQFF. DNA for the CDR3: TGCGCCAGCAGCCAAGATCGACTAGCTAGGCAGTTCTTC.

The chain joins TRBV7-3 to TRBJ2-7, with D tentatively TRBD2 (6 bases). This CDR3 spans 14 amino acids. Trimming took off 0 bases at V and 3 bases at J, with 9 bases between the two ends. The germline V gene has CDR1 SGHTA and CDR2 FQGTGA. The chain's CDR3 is CASSLTSGSYEQYF. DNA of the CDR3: TGTGCCAGCAGCTTAACTAGCGGAAGCTACGAGCAGTACTTC.

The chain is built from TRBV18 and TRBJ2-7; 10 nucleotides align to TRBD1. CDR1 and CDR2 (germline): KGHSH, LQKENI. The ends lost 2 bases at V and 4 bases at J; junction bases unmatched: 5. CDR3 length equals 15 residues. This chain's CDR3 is CASSPGTGARYEQYF. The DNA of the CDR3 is TGTGCCAGCTCACCAGGGACAGGGGCACGGTACGAGCAGTACTTC.

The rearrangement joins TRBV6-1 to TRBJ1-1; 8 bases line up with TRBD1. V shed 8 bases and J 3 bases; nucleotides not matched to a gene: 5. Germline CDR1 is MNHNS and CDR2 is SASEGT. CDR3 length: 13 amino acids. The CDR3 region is CASGVTGDTEAFF. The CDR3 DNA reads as TGTGCCAGCGGGGTGACAGGGGACACTGAAGCTTTCTTT.

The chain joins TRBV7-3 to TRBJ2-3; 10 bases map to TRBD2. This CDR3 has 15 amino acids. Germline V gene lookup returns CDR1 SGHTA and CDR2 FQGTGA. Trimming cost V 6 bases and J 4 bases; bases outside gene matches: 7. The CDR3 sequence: CASSRSSGSSDTQYF. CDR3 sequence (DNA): TGTGCCAGCAGTCGATCTAGCGGGAGTTCAGATACGCAGTATTTT. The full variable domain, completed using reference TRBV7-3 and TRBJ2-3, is GAGVSQTPSNKVTEKGKYVELRCDPISGHTALYWYRQSLGQGPEFLIYFQGTGAADDSGLPNDRFFAVRPEGSVSTLKIQRTERGDSAVYLCASSRSSGSSDTQYFGPGTRLTVL.